This TCR beta chain is drawn from a study of blood T cell repertoires in COVID-19. Study information: Italy, Spain and the United States were the sources of the convalescent and acute COVID-19 samples. T cells, B-cell-depleted T cells, or PBMCs supplied cDNA or gDNA.

Germline V gene sequence: CDR1 LGHDT, CDR2 YNNKEL (reference sequence). CDR3 length: 17 residues. Trimming pared 0 bases from V and 5 bases from J, leaving 17 bases between. Per the original data handling: Amplification of reference gene primers provided the estimated nucleated cell counts. The repertoire was sequenced with immunoSEQ multiplex PCR; TCRdb's copy has only in-frame clones and lacks some. V and J calls and clone size come straight from that table; D and trimming were deduced from the DNA. This table has 180,000 or so clones, roughly 82% appearing once. This chain joins TRBV3-1 (or the pseudogene TRBV3-2) and TRBJ2-1; D may be TRBD1 (7 bases). The specimen was peripheral blood. The TCR was taken from a woman in her sixties or seventies with acute or convalescent COVID-19. The CDR3 DNA follows: TGTGCCAGCAGCCAAGATCGGAGGGGGCGGGTGAACAATGAGCAGTTCTTC. This gives the protein CASSQDRRGRVNNEQFF.